A selection of T cell receptor beta chains follows, all from one sample in a study of healthy donors' naive CD4 and CD8 T cells. Each CDR3 protein is one row after TCRdb ran MiXCR on the reads. The profile covers approximately 180,000 distinct CDR3 sequences, with about four fifths appearing a single time and more than 2% taken by the ten largest. The specimen sequenced was naive CD4+ and CD8+ T cells sorted from blood, pooled from several donors. The receptors derive from a pool of human donors in good health; the sample pools cells from several healthy donors. Each CDR3 is given with its conserved first and last residue. A D gene is named only where the DNA matches it firmly. Where a row states a size, it is once, few, many or the class of an expanded clone; other rows omit it.

DNA: TGTGCCAGTAGTATAGTAGGTGAAGCTTTCTTT; CDR3: CASSIVGEAFF; size: -; D: -; V: TRBV19; J: TRBJ1-1
DNA: TGTGCCATCAGTGCCGCCGGGACGGTAGATACGCAGTATTTT; CDR3: CAISAAGTVDTQYF; size: -; D: -; V: TRBV10-3; J: TRBJ2-3
DNA: TGTGCCAGTAGCTATGTCCCCTATCAGCCCCAGCATTTT; CDR3: CASSYVPYQPQHF; size: -; D: -; V: TRBV19; J: TRBJ1-5
DNA: TGTGCCAGTAGTATGGACGTTTCAGGGGCTGGAAACACCATATATTTT; CDR3: CASSMDVSGAGNTIYF; size: few; D: -; V: TRBV19; J: TRBJ1-3
DNA: TGTGCCAGCAGTTTTAGCCTAGCAGCCTACGAGCAGTACTTC; CDR3: CASSFSLAAYEQYF; size: -; D: -; V: TRBV12-3/TRBV12-4; J: TRBJ2-7
DNA: TGTGCCAGCAGCAATTTAAACTACGAGCAGTACTTC; CDR3: CASSNLNYEQYF; size: -; D: -; V: TRBV6-5; J: TRBJ2-7
DNA: TGCAGCGTGGCGACAGTGTTAAATGGCTACACCTTC; CDR3: CSVATVLNGYTF; size: -; D: -; V: TRBV29-1; J: TRBJ1-2
DNA: TGCGCCGGACTAGGACAGAGACCGTCCCAAGAGACCCAGTACTTC; CDR3: CAGLGQRPSQETQYF; size: -; D: -; V: TRBV23-1; J: TRBJ2-5
DNA: TGTGCCAGTAGCGGATTCGGGACAGGGCTATATACCGAAGCTTTCTTT; CDR3: CASSGFGTGLYTEAFF; size: few; D: TRBD1; V: TRBV19; J: TRBJ1-1
DNA: TGTGCCAGCAGCTTGGGACTAGCGGGGGAGCGCACAGATACGCAGTATTTT; CDR3: CASSLGLAGERTDTQYF; size: few; D: TRBD2; V: TRBV7-8; J: TRBJ2-3
DNA: TGTGCCAGCAGCTTGGGAGCCGGGACAGGGACCAATGAGCAGTTCTTC; CDR3: CASSLGAGTGTNEQFF; size: -; D: TRBD1; V: TRBV5-6; J: TRBJ2-1
DNA: TGCGCCAGCAGCCAACTACCCGGGACAGTTGATTCACCCCTCCACTTT; CDR3: CASSQLPGTVDSPLHF; size: -; D: TRBD1; V: TRBV4-3; J: TRBJ1-6
DNA: TGCAGCGTTTTTCCTGACCACAGCTATGGCTACACCTTC; CDR3: CSVFPDHSYGYTF; size: -; D: -; V: TRBV29-1; J: TRBJ1-2
DNA: TGTGCCAGTAGTACTCTCTTCTCTGGAAACACCATATATTTT; CDR3: CASSTLFSGNTIYF; size: -; D: -; V: TRBV19; J: TRBJ1-3
DNA: TGCAGTGCCACTATCGCCGGGACAGGGGAATCACCCCTCCACTTT; CDR3: CSATIAGTGESPLHF; size: -; D: TRBD1; V: TRBV20-1; J: TRBJ1-6
DNA: TGCGCCAGCAGCCCCTTGGCCCTGGCACGGCCTGAAGCTTTCTTT; CDR3: CASSPLALARPEAFF; size: -; D: -; V: TRBV4-1; J: TRBJ1-1
DNA: TGTGCCAGCAGTGAGGGTGTACGGGGTGAGCAGTTCTTC; CDR3: CASSEGVRGEQFF; size: few; D: -; V: TRBV6-1; J: TRBJ2-1
DNA: TGTGCCTGGCAACGGGGGGAGTACAATGAGCAGTTCTTC; CDR3: CAWQRGEYNEQFF; size: -; D: TRBD2; V: TRBV30; J: TRBJ2-1
DNA: TGTGCCAGCAGTGTCCCCGGACGGATTAATAGCAATCAGCCCCAGCATTTT; CDR3: CASSVPGRINSNQPQHF; size: -; D: -; V: TRBV12-3/TRBV12-4; J: TRBJ1-5
DNA: TGTGCCAGCAGCCGGGACTCCGGCTCCTACAATGAGCAGTTCTTC; CDR3: CASSRDSGSYNEQFF; size: -; D: -; V: TRBV5-4; J: TRBJ2-1
DNA: TGTGCCAGTAGTATAGGACAGGGGAACTACGAGCAGTACTTC; CDR3: CASSIGQGNYEQYF; size: once; D: TRBD1; V: TRBV19; J: TRBJ2-7
DNA: TGTGCCAGTAGTATAGTGGGACAGGGGCGGAACGAGCAGTTCTTC; CDR3: CASSIVGQGRNEQFF; size: -; D: TRBD1; V: TRBV19; J: TRBJ2-1
DNA: TGTGCCATCAGCAAGGGAGAGAACACTGAAGCTTTCTTT; CDR3: CAISKGENTEAFF; size: -; D: -; V: TRBV10-3; J: TRBJ1-1
DNA: TGTGCCAGCGGACAGGGACACACTGAAGCTTTCTTT; CDR3: CASGQGHTEAFF; size: few; D: TRBD1; V: TRBV27; J: TRBJ1-1
DNA: TGTGCCAGCAGTTTATTGGGAGCCTATGGCTACACCTTC; CDR3: CASSLLGAYGYTF; size: few; D: -; V: TRBV27; J: TRBJ1-2
DNA: TGTGCCAGCAGCTTCCCGGGACTAGCGGGAGGGCCTACTAGCACAGATACGCAGTATTTT; CDR3: CASSFPGLAGGPTSTDTQYF; size: -; D: TRBD2; V: TRBV5-4; J: TRBJ2-3
DNA: TGTGCCAGCAGCCCCCGACCGTTGAACACTGAAGCTTTCTTT; CDR3: CASSPRPLNTEAFF; size: -; D: -; V: TRBV11-2; J: TRBJ1-1
DNA: TGTGCCAGCAGCGCTAGCATTGGGGTGGTGGTGGAGACCCAGTACTTC; CDR3: CASSASIGVVVETQYF; size: -; D: -; V: TRBV5-5; J: TRBJ2-5
DNA: TGTGCCAGCAGCTTGGCATTTGGGGGTCTATCCTACAATGAGCAGTTCTTC; CDR3: CASSLAFGGLSYNEQFF; size: -; D: -; V: TRBV5-5; J: TRBJ2-1
DNA: TGTACCAGCAGTTTCCTACCGACAGGGATCAATGAGCAGTTCTTC; CDR3: CTSSFLPTGINEQFF; size: -; D: TRBD1; V: TRBV27; J: TRBJ2-1
DNA: TGTGCTAGTGGTCCGGGGACAGCCCAAGAGACCCAGTACTTC; CDR3: CASGPGTAQETQYF; size: -; D: TRBD1; V: TRBV12-5; J: TRBJ2-5